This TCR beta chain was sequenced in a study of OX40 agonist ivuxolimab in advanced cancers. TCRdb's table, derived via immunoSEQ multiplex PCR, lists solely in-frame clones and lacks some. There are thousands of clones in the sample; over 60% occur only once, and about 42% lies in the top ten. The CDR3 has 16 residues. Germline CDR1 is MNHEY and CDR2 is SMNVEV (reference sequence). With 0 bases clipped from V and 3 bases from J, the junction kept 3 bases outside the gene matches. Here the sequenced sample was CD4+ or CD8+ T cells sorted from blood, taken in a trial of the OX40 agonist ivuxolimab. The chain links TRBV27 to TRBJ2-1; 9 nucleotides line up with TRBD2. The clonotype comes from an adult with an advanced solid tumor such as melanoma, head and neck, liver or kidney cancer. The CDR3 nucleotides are TGTGCCAGCAGTTTATCGTCTAGCGGGATCTACAATGAGCAGTTCTTC. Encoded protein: CASSLSSSGIYNEQFF.